Listed here are 8 T cell receptor beta chains from one sample, sequenced in a study of blood T cell repertoires in COVID-19. Generated by immunoSEQ multiplex PCR, the TCRdb table keeps only in-frame clones and is missing some. The sample contains 24,000 or so clones, 87% of which appear only once. The sequenced sample consisted of peripheral blood. All receptors derive from a human donor with active COVID-19. The donor label of this sample is uncertain.

V gene TRBV15 combines with J gene TRBJ2-7, with TRBD1 identical over 10 bases. Trimming at V came to 3 bases and at J to 3 bases, leaving 8 bases not matched to a gene. This CDR3 is 16 amino acids long. Per the germline V gene, CDR1 is LNHNV and CDR2 is YYDKDF (reference sequence). The CDR3 protein is CATSSARDRGDYEQYF. CDR3 coding DNA: TGTGCCACCAGCAGCGCCCGGGACAGGGGCGACTACGAGCAGTACTTC.

This chain connects TRBV10-1 to TRBJ1-1, with D possibly matching TRBD1 (5 bases). The germline V gene has CDR1 WNHNN and CDR2 SYGVQD (reference sequence). The CDR3 contains 17 residues. Trimming shortened V by 2 bases and J by 1 base, and 17 bases separated the two germline ends. The CDR3 DNA reads as TGCGCCAGCAGTGAGAGGCAGGGAACTGCTCAGAACACTGAAGCTTTCTTT. It encodes CASSERQGTAQNTEAFF.

This chain uses TRBV5-1 with TRBJ1-4; TRBD1 aligns across 10 bases. The CDR3 is 14 amino acids. Germline lookup yields CDR1 SGHRS and CDR2 YFSETQ. The trim removed 2 bases at V and 7 bases at J, leaving 2 bases unmatched. The CDR3 spells CASSFGQGGEKLFF. In nucleotides, the CDR3 is TGCGCCAGCAGCTTTGGACAGGGGGGTGAAAAACTGTTTTTT.

In its sample, this clone was seen a few times. The chain carries TRBV7-8 and TRBJ2-7; TRBD1 matches at 8 bases. The CDR3 sequence is 16 residues long. J was trimmed by 4 bases and V by 5 bases; bases with no gene match: 13. Germline CDR1 reads SGHVS; CDR2 reads FQNEAQ. The CDR3 here is CASSLPSRDRSYEQYF. The CDR3 nucleotides read TGTGCCAGCAGCCTTCCCTCCCGGGACAGGTCTTACGAGCAGTACTTC.

The genes are TRBV2 and TRBJ1-1; maybe TRBD1 (5 bases). CDR3 size: 14 residues. V lost 7 bases and J lost 3, with 15 bases in between. Germline V gene data show CDR1 as SNHLY and CDR2 as FYNNEI. CDR3 coding DNA: TGTGCCAGCACCCCTGTTGGGGGGGACACTGAAGCTTTCTTT. Residues: CASTPVGGDTEAFF. Drawing the rest from reference TRBV2 and TRBJ1-1, the complete variable domain is EPEVTQTPSHQVTQMGQEVILRCVPISNHLYFYWYRQILGQKVEFLVSFYNNEISEKSEIFDDQFSVERPDGSNFTLKIRSTKLEDSAMYFCASTPVGGDTEAFFGQGTRLTVV.

This clone was found a few times. The chain combines TRBV2 with TRBJ2-7; D is unclear. V shed 2 bases and J shed 4 bases, with 15 bases lying between them. There are 15 residues in the CDR3. The germline CDR1 and CDR2 sequences are SNHLY and FYNNEI. The CDR3 reads CASSETLAVVYEQYF. The DNA for the CDR3 is TGTGCCAGCAGTGAAACCCTTGCCGTAGTTTACGAGCAGTACTTC. The full variable domain, rest sourced from reference TRBV2 and TRBJ2-7, is EPEVTQTPSHQVTQMGQEVILRCVPISNHLYFYWYRQILGQKVEFLVSFYNNEISEKSEIFDDQFSVERPDGSNFTLKIRSTKLEDSAMYFCASSETLAVVYEQYFGPGTRLTVT.

The J gene is TRBJ1-1, the V gene TRBV7-3; D is unclear. Germline-derived CDR1 and CDR2 are SGHTA and FQGTGA. V lost 2 bases and J lost 5, with 18 bases in between. This CDR3 has 16 residues. The CDR3 spells CASSLQARGTGTEAFF. The CDR3 DNA follows: TGTGCCAGCAGCTTACAGGCCCGGGGTACGGGAACTGAAGCTTTCTTT.

This sequence joins TRBV30 and TRBJ2-1; perhaps TRBD2 as D (6 bases). Germline CDR1 reads GTSNPN; CDR2 reads SVGIG (reference sequence). This CDR3 has 15 amino acids. V was clipped by 8 bases and J by 1 base, with 18 bases between them. In DNA form, the CDR3 reads TGTGCCCGGGAGAGCCGATTGGAGTCCTACAATGAGCAGTTCTTC. This encodes CARESRLESYNEQFF.